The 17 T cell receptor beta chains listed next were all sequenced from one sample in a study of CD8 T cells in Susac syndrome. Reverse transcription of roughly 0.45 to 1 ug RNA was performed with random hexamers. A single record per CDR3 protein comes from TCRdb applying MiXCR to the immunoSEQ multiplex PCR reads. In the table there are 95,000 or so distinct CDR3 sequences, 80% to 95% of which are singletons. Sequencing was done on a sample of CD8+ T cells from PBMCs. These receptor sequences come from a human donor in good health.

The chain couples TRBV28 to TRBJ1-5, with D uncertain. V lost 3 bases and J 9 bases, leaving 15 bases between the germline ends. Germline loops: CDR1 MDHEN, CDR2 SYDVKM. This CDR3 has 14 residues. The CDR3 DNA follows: TGTGCCAGCAGTTTTGTGGGCAAGGGCAGGCCCCAGCATTTT. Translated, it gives CASSFVGKGRPQHF.

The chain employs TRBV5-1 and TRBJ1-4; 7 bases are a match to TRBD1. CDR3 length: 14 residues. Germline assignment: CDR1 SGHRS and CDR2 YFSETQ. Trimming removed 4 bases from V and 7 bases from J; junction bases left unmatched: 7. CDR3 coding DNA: TGCGCCAGCAGCCTCACAGGGGTCGGTGAAAAACTGTTTTTT. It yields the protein CASSLTGVGEKLFF.

In DNA, the CDR3 is TGTGCCACCAGCAGAGCTGGACGGCCTGACTATGGCTACACCTTC. Translated, it gives CATSRAGRPDYGYTF. The V call is TRBV15, the J call TRBJ1-2; D is unclear. CDR1 and CDR2 (germline): LNHNV, YYDKDF (reference sequence). The ends were cut back, 1 base at V and 3 bases at J, with 12 bases in the middle. This CDR3 contains 15 residues.

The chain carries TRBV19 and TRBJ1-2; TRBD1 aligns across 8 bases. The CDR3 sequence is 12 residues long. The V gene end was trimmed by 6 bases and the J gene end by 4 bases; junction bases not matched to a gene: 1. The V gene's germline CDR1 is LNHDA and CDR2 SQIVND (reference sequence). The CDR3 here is CASRQGAYGYTF. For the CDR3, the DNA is TGTGCCAGTAGGCAGGGGGCCTATGGCTACACCTTC.

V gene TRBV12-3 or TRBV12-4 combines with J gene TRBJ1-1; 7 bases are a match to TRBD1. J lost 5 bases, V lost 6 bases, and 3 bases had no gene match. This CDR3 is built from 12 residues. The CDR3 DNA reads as TGTGCCAGCAGAACAGGGGAAACTGAAGCTTTCTTT. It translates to CASRTGETEAFF.

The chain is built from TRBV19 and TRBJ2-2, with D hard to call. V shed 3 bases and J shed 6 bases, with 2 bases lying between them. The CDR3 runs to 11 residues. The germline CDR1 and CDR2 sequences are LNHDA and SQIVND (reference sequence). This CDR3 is CASSISGELFF. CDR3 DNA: TGTGCCAGTAGTATCTCCGGGGAGCTGTTTTTT.

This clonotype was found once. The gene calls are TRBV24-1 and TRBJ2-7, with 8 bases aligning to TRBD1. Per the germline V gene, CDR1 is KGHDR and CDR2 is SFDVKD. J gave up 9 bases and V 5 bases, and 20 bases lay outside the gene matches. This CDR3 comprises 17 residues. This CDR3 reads CATSGAGTGSLEKGQYF. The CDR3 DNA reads TGTGCCACCAGTGGGGCCGGGACAGGTTCGCTCGAAAAGGGGCAGTACTTC.

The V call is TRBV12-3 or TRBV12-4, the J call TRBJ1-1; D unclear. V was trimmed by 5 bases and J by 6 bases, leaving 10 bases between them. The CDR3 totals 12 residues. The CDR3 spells CASSPVFSEAFF. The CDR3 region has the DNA TGTGCCAGCAGTCCTGTGTTTTCTGAAGCTTTCTTT.

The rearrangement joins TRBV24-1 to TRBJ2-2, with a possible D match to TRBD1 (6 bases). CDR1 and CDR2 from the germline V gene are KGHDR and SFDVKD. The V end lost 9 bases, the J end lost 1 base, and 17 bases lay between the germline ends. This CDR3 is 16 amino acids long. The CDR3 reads CATDLQGHVNTGELFF. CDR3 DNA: TGTGCCACCGACCTACAGGGACACGTGAACACCGGGGAGCTGTTTTTT.

The CDR3 loop reads CASRDTSYEQYF. The CDR3 DNA sequence: TGTGCTAGCCGGGACACCTCCTACGAGCAGTACTTC. V usage is TRBV30 and J usage is TRBJ2-7, with a weak D call TRBD1 (6 bases). CDR1 is GTSNPN, CDR2 SVGIG, per germline (reference sequence). The CDR3 has 12 residues.

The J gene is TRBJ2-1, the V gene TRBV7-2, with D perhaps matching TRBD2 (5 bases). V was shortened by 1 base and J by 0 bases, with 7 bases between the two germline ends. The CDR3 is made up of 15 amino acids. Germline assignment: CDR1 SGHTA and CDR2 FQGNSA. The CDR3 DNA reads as TGTGCCAGCAGCTTAGTGGGGAGCTCCTACAATGAGCAGTTCTTC. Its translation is CASSLVGSSYNEQFF.

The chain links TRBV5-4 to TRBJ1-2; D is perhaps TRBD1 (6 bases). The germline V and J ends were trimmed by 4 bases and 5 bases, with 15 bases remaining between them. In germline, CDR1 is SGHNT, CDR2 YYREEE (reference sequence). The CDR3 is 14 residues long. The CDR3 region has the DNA TGTGCCAGCAGCCTCCGGGACACAGCATATGGCTACACCTTC. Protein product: CASSLRDTAYGYTF.

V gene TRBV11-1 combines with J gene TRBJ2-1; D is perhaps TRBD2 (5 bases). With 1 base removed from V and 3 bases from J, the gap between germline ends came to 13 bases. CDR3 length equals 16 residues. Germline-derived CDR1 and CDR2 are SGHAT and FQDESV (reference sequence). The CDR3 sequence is CASSLDLAAGYNEQFF. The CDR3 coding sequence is TGTGCCAGCAGCTTAGACCTAGCTGCCGGCTACAATGAGCAGTTCTTC.

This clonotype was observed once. In nucleotides, the CDR3 is TGTGCCAGCAGCTTATGGGCGAACACTGAAGCTTTCTTT. It is translated as CASSLWANTEAFF. The chain uses TRBV11-2 and TRBJ1-1; D ambiguous. Per the germline V gene, CDR1 is SGHAT and CDR2 is FQNNGV. The V end lost 2 bases, the J end lost 1 base, and 5 bases lay between the germline ends. The CDR3 sequence is 13 residues long.

The CDR3 region has the DNA TGCGCCAGCAGGCTATTGGAGGGAGAGAAGGATGGCTACACCTTC. As protein: CASRLLEGEKDGYTF. The chain uses TRBV23-1 and TRBJ1-2; D is undetermined. TRBV23-1 carries the ORF label, with uncertain function. Between the trimmed V and J ends, which lost 6 bases and 6 bases, there was a span of 20 bases. This CDR3 comprises 15 residues.

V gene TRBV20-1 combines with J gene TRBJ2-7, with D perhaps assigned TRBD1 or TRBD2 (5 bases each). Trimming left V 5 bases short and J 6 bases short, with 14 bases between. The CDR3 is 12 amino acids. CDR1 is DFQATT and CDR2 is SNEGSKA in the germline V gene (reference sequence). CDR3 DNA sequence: TGCAGTGCTGGGGGTTTTGGCGTCGAGCAGTACTTC. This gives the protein CSAGGFGVEQYF.

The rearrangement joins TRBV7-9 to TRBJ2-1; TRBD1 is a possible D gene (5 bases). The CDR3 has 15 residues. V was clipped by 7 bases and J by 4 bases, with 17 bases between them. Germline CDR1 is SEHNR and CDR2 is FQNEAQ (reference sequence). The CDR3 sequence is CASIPPGQPYNEQFF. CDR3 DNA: TGTGCCAGCATCCCCCCCGGACAACCTTACAATGAGCAGTTCTTC.